This T cell receptor beta chain was retrieved from a study of response to subunit inactivated influenza vaccine. Points from the study as a whole: Authors suggested each seasonal influenza vaccination recruits few new T cells.

Germline V gives CDR1 SQVTM, CDR2 ANQGSEA. With 4 bases removed from V and 0 bases from J, the gap between germline ends came to 7 bases. The CDR3 spans 13 residues. TCRdb ran MiXCR on the RT-PCR reads and lists one entry per CDR3 protein. The sample yields hundreds of thousands of distinct CDR3 sequences, roughly 9.7% seen once. This clonotype has only a few counts. The antigen is unknown. The sample in question was PBMCs from blood, obtained 45 days after vaccination. The TCR originated in a man aged 50-59 years who received an inactivated influenza vaccine. The V gene is TRBV29-1, the J gene TRBJ2-1; unclear D gene. The DNA for the CDR3 is TGCAGCGTTGCCTTTAGCTCCTACAATGAGCAGTTCTTC. It specifies CSVAFSSYNEQFF.